This is a list of T cell receptor beta chains from one sample in a study of blood T cell repertoires in COVID-19. Here immunoSEQ multiplex PCR was the method, and the copy in TCRdb shows in-frame clones only, minus some. The top ten clones hold about 5.5% of a sample with approximately 63,000 clones, around 85% of them seen once. What was sequenced was peripheral blood. The receptors shown here come from a woman between 70 and 85 years old with acute or convalescent COVID-19. The CDR3 runs from the conserved cysteine through the conserved F or W. D genes are given only for firm matches. A clone size is listed for some rows: how often the clone was seen (once, few, many), or a class if it is expanded.

TGTGCCAGCGCCTATGGAGGATATGGCTACACCTTC	CASAYGGYGYTF	.	.	TRBV12-3/TRBV12-4	TRBJ1-2
TGTGCCAGCAGCACGGACGAGCAGTACTTC	CASSTDEQYF	.	.	TRBV21-1	TRBJ2-7
TGTGCCAGCAGTCCAGGGGAATACTCTGGGGCCAACGTCCTGACTTTC	CASSPGEYSGANVLTF	.	.	TRBV2	TRBJ2-6
TGTGCCAGCAGCTTAGATTGGCAGGGGACGAATTCACCCCTCCACTTT	CASSLDWQGTNSPLHF	.	few	TRBV11-2	TRBJ1-6
TGTGCCAGCAGCTTGGGGGACAGGACTAATGAAAAACTGTTTTTT	CASSLGDRTNEKLFF	TRBD1	few	TRBV5-4	TRBJ1-4
TGCGCCAGCAGCCGGGACAGGGGTACCACCTACGAGCAGTACTTC	CASSRDRGTTYEQYF	TRBD1	.	TRBV5-1	TRBJ2-7
TGTGCCAGCAGGACCCAGGCCGGAAACACCATATATTTT	CASRTQAGNTIYF	.	.	TRBV12-3/TRBV12-4	TRBJ1-3
TGTGCCAGCAGTTTTCACAGGGTTCAAGGTTCACCCCTCCACTTT	CASSFHRVQGSPLHF	.	.	TRBV28	TRBJ1-6
TGTGCCAGCAGCCCGGGACAGGAGCTAGACGCTTTCTTT	CASSPGQELDAFF	TRBD1	.	TRBV7-9	TRBJ1-1
TGTGCCAGCTCACCAATAGGGGGCACTTTCTACGAGCAGTACTTC	CASSPIGGTFYEQYF	TRBD1	.	TRBV18	TRBJ2-7
TGCGCCAGCAGCCAACTAATTACTAGCTCCTACAATGAGCAGTTCTTC	CASSQLITSSYNEQFF	.	.	TRBV4-1	TRBJ2-1
TGTGCCAGCAGCTTTTCGCGGAACAATGAGCAGTTCTTC	CASSFSRNNEQFF	.	once	TRBV7-8	TRBJ2-1
TGTGCCAGCAGTGAAGCGCTGAGAGTGGAGCCTGGAAACACCATATATTTT	CASSEALRVEPGNTIYF	.	few	TRBV6-1	TRBJ1-3
TGTGCCAGCAGCTCTGAGACAGGATGGGCCTCTGGGGCCAACGTCCTGACTTTC	CASSSETGWASGANVLTF	.	few	TRBV7-9	TRBJ2-6
TGTGCCAGCAGTTATACAGGGGTTCGCGAGCAGTACTTC	CASSYTGVREQYF	TRBD1	.	TRBV5-4	TRBJ2-7
TGTGCCAGCAGCTTGATTAGGAGGTACACTGAAGCTTTCTTT	CASSLIRRYTEAFF	.	.	TRBV5-6	TRBJ1-1
TGCGCCAGCAGCAAAAGAACATCAGACCGGACTAGATTGACAGATACGCAGTATTTT	CASSKRTSDRTRLTDTQYF	TRBD2	.	TRBV5-1	TRBJ2-3
TGCGCCAGCAGTCAAGGCACTCGGGACAGGTTGACATCCCCCCTCTATGGCTACACCTTC	CASSQGTRDRLTSPLYGYTF	TRBD1	.	TRBV23-1	TRBJ1-2
TGTGCCAGCAGCTTAGATCAATCCCCAGATACGCAGTATTTT	CASSLDQSPDTQYF	.	.	TRBV11-2	TRBJ2-3
TGTGCCACCAGTGATTTGCATCATGGGGGCAACACCGGGGAGCTGTTTTTT	CATSDLHHGGNTGELFF	.	.	TRBV24-1	TRBJ2-2
TGTGCCAGCAGCTTTTTATCAGGGGGTAATTCACCCCTCCACTTT	CASSFLSGGNSPLHF	TRBD1	.	TRBV11-3	TRBJ1-6
TGTGCCAGCAGCGTAGTCGCGACTAGCGGGGGGGATACGCAGTATTTT	CASSVVATSGGDTQYF	TRBD2	few	TRBV9	TRBJ2-3
TGTGCCAGCAGCCAAAGAGGTATCGGCAGGGAGGTTGAGCAGTTCTTC	CASSQRGIGREVEQFF	.	.	TRBV14	TRBJ2-1
TGTGCCAGCAGCTTGACAGGGGGTAGAGAGACCCAGTACTTC	CASSLTGGRETQYF	TRBD1	.	TRBV7-3	TRBJ2-5
TGTGCCAGCAGTATCTTCCTCAATGAGCAGTTCTTC	CASSIFLNEQFF	.	.	TRBV12-3/TRBV12-4	TRBJ2-1
TGTGCCAGCAGTGTCCAGTTGGGGGGCAATGAGCAGTTCTTC	CASSVQLGGNEQFF	.	.	TRBV2	TRBJ2-1
TGTGCCAGCAGTGGACAACTGAACACTGAAGCTTTCTTT	CASSGQLNTEAFF	.	.	TRBV12-3/TRBV12-4	TRBJ1-1
TGTGCCAGTAGTATACAGTTATATCAGCCCCAGCATTTT	CASSIQLYQPQHF	.	few	TRBV19	TRBJ1-5
TGTGCCAGCAGCCGTATCGATTCACCCCTCCACTTT	CASSRIDSPLHF	.	.	TRBV6-6	TRBJ1-6
TGTGCCAGCAGCTTAGGTCAGGGCTATGGCTACACCTTC	CASSLGQGYGYTF	.	few	TRBV7-9	TRBJ1-2
TGTGCCACCAGTGATGCCCGGAGGAGCAATCAGCCCCAGCATTTT	CATSDARRSNQPQHF	.	.	TRBV24-1	TRBJ1-5
TGCGCCAGCAGCTTGGAGGCGGGGGGCGGCTATGAGCAGTTCTTC	CASSLEAGGGYEQFF	TRBD2	.	TRBV5-1	TRBJ2-1
TGTGCCAGCAGCTTTGGGACAGCTACCTACGAGCAGTACTTC	CASSFGTATYEQYF	TRBD1	.	TRBV7-9	TRBJ2-7
TGTGCCAGCAGCAGAGGAGCGGGTTCCTACGAGCAGTACTTC	CASSRGAGSYEQYF	.	few	TRBV11-2	TRBJ2-7
TGTGCCAGCAGCTGGACTCTAGACTACGAGCAGTACTTC	CASSWTLDYEQYF	.	.	TRBV5-6	TRBJ2-7
TGTGCCAGTAGTTCCCCAGGGGATAGCAATCAGCCCCAGCATTTT	CASSSPGDSNQPQHF	.	few	TRBV19	TRBJ1-5
TGTGCCAGTAGTATAGACCCCGGACAGGGAGGGACCGGGGAGCTGTTTTTT	CASSIDPGQGGTGELFF	.	.	TRBV19	TRBJ2-2
TGTGCCAGCTCACCACAGGGGACTAATGAAAAACTGTTTTTT	CASSPQGTNEKLFF	.	.	TRBV18	TRBJ1-4
TGTGCCAGCAGCCAAGACAGGGCGGGAGGCTACACCTTC	CASSQDRAGGYTF	.	.	TRBV3-1/TRBV3-2	TRBJ1-2
TGTGCCAGCAGTTACTCGTTCGGGGATGAGCAGTTCTTC	CASSYSFGDEQFF	.	few	TRBV6-6	TRBJ2-1
TGTGCCAGCAGCGACCGGGACTTAGGCTACAATGAGCAGTTCTTC	CASSDRDLGYNEQFF	.	few	TRBV4-2	TRBJ2-1
TGTGCCAGCAGTTCCCTGAGTAGCGGGGTCTACAATGAGCAGTTCTTC	CASSSLSSGVYNEQFF	TRBD2	.	TRBV27	TRBJ2-1
TGTGCCAGCAGTATGGGACAGGGGTATGAAAAACTGTTTTTT	CASSMGQGYEKLFF	TRBD1	.	TRBV5-8	TRBJ1-4
TGTGCCAGCAGCCAACAGTGGCGGGGGGACTATGGCTACACCTTC	CASSQQWRGDYGYTF	.	.	TRBV4-2	TRBJ1-2
TGTGCCAGCAGCTTCCAGGTAGAGACCCAGTACTTC	CASSFQVETQYF	.	once	TRBV7-2	TRBJ2-5
TGTGCCAGCAGCCAAGAGGGGTATGGAGGGACCCAGTACTTC	CASSQEGYGGTQYF	.	.	TRBV3-1/TRBV3-2	TRBJ2-5